This T cell receptor beta chain was found in a study of shared clonotypes between healthy human individuals. V trimming: 4 bases; J trimming: 0 bases; junction bases outside the gene matches: 1. The CDR3 extends over 14 amino acids. The germline V gene encodes CDR1 SGHDN and CDR2 FVKESK. Comments on this clone: Its specificity is not known.

A CD45RA-negative memory subset and a CD45RA+ naive subset were separated from the CD4+ cells. Study observations and caveats: Clonotypes not shared had lower generation probabilities than those common to all four donors. Generally, naive subsets (rather than memory subsets) showed larger estimated richness. Incompleteness in sorted-subset sequencing, despite large depth, was shown by rarefaction.

Sequenced by immunoSEQ multiplex PCR; TCRdb stores in-frame clones only, minus some. The data hold hundreds of thousands of clones, with around 73% observed a single time. The sequencing sample was made of memory CD4+ T cells sorted from blood. Subset here: CD45RA-negative fraction. The genes are TRBV14 and TRBJ2-7, with 9 bases that match TRBD2. The clonotype comes from a woman aged 25 to 45 in good health. CDR3 DNA: TGTGCCAGCAGCCGTAGCGGGAGCTCCTACGAGCAGTACTTC. It specifies CASSRSGSSYEQYF. The full variable domain, in which reference TRBV14 and TRBJ2-7 provide the parts outside the CDR3, is EAGVTQFPSHSVIEKGQTVTLRCDPISGHDNLYWYRRVMGKEIKFLLHFVKESKQDESGMPNNRFLAERTGGTYSTLKVQPAELEDSGVYFCASSRSGSSYEQYFGPGTRLTVT.